The sample holds a few counts of the clone carrying this TCR beta chain. Antigen unknown. This sample was included in a study of T cells in localized non-small cell lung cancer. Some clones are missing from TCRdb's copy, which holds only in-frame ones; the method was immunoSEQ multiplex PCR. This table has approximately 46,000 clones, 81% appearing once. This CDR3 is 19 amino acids long. Germline assignment: CDR1 SGHRS and CDR2 YFSETQ. The V gene end was trimmed by 0 bases and the J gene end by 5 bases; junction bases not matched to a gene: 15. Notes on the study in general: Of the top 100 tumor clones, median around 60 were in adjacent lung, some 29 among its top 100. Uninvolved adjacent lung, not tumor, had the highest T cell clonality.

The sequenced sample was peripheral blood mononuclear cells, obtained before any cancer treatment. The clonotype originates from a man between 40 and 70 years old with stage III lung adenocarcinoma. The genes are TRBV5-1 and TRBJ2-1; 9 nucleotides line up with TRBD2. CDR3 sequence (DNA): TGCGCCAGCAGCTTGGTGCCTGGCGGCGGGGGGGTTCGGAACAATGAGCAGTTCTTC. Translating gives CASSLVPGGGGVRNNEQFF.